The clone carrying this T cell receptor beta chain was seen at least ten times. The sample comes from a study of CD8+CD57+ T cells in acquired aplastic anemia. This CDR3 has 15 residues. Trimming pared 2 bases from V and 0 bases from J, leaving 8 bases between. Genomic DNA templated the TCR beta VDJ and CDR3 profiling. One entry per CDR3 protein, called by TCRdb with MiXCR from the reads. The sample lists about 130,000 distinct CDR3 sequences; 48% were seen once. Sequenced input: sorted CD4+, CD8+, or CD8+CD57+ T cells (not recorded which) from PBMCs. This TCR was sampled from a human donor in good health, serving as a control. The J gene is TRBJ1-5, the V gene TRBV12-3 or TRBV12-4; TRBD1 is a possible D gene (6 bases). The CDR3 DNA is TGTGCCAGCAGTTTATGGGGGCGTAGCAATCAGCCCCAGCATTTT. Amino acids: CASSLWGRSNQPQHF.